These T cell receptor beta chains were read from a single sample in a study of blood T cell repertoires in COVID-19. Profiling relied on immunoSEQ multiplex PCR, and the TCRdb table lists in-frame clones only, not all of them. This sample has tens of thousands of clones; around 65% occur once, and the top ten carry around 10%. Sequencing input: peripheral blood. All receptors derive from a woman between 65 and 79 years old with acute or convalescent COVID-19. The CDR3 runs from the conserved cysteine through the conserved F or W. A D gene is named only where the DNA matches it firmly. Where a row states a size, it is once, few, many or the class of an expanded clone; other rows omit it.

d_call: TRBD1; v_call: TRBV9; clone_size: -; j_call: TRBJ1-4; cdr3_nt: TGTGCCAGCAGCGTAGGAGGGACAGGGCGTGAAAAACTGTTTTTT; cdr3_aa: CASSVGGTGREKLFF
d_call: -; v_call: TRBV4-3; clone_size: -; j_call: TRBJ2-3; cdr3_nt: TGCGCCAGCAGCCCCTACTCTTCAGATACGCAGTATTTT; cdr3_aa: CASSPYSSDTQYF
d_call: -; v_call: TRBV12-3/TRBV12-4; clone_size: -; j_call: TRBJ2-1; cdr3_nt: TGTGCCAGCGAGGAGGGCGCCTACAATGAGCAGTTCTTC; cdr3_aa: CASEEGAYNEQFF
d_call: -; v_call: TRBV7-3; clone_size: once; j_call: TRBJ2-2; cdr3_nt: TGTGCCAGCAGCTTGGGGGGGAACACCGGGGAGCTGTTTTTT; cdr3_aa: CASSLGGNTGELFF
d_call: -; v_call: TRBV2; clone_size: -; j_call: TRBJ1-5; cdr3_nt: TGTGCCAGCAGTGAACAGGTCAATCAGCCCCAGCATTTT; cdr3_aa: CASSEQVNQPQHF
d_call: TRBD2; v_call: TRBV24-1; clone_size: -; j_call: TRBJ2-1; cdr3_nt: TGTGCCACCAGTGATCAGACTAGCGGTTCCTACAATGAGCAGTTCTTC; cdr3_aa: CATSDQTSGSYNEQFF
d_call: -; v_call: TRBV6-5; clone_size: -; j_call: TRBJ1-1; cdr3_nt: TGTGCCAGCAGTTGGGAGATGAACACTGAAGCTTTCTTT; cdr3_aa: CASSWEMNTEAFF
d_call: TRBD1; v_call: TRBV28; clone_size: -; j_call: TRBJ2-6; cdr3_nt: TGTGCCAGCATTGAGGGGGCGGCTGGGGCCAACGTCCTGACTTTC; cdr3_aa: CASIEGAAGANVLTF
d_call: -; v_call: TRBV7-2; clone_size: once; j_call: TRBJ1-1; cdr3_nt: TGTGCCAGCAGCTTTGACATGAACACTGAAGCTTTCTTT; cdr3_aa: CASSFDMNTEAFF
d_call: -; v_call: TRBV6-1; clone_size: -; j_call: TRBJ1-6; cdr3_nt: TGTGCCAGCAGTGAGTCCGGGGCGGGGGCCCTCCACTTT; cdr3_aa: CASSESGAGALHF